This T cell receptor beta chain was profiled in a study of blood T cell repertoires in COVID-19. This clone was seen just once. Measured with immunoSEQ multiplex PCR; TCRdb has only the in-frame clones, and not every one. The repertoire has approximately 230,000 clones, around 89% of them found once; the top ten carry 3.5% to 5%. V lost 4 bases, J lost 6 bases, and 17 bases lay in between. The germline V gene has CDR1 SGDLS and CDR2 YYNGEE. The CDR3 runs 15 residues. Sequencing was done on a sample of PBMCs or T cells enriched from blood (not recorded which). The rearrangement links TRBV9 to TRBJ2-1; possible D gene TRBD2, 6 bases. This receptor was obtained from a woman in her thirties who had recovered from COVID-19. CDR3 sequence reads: CASSLRALAPNEQFF. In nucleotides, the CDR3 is TGTGCCAGCAGCCTCCGGGCGCTAGCGCCCAATGAGCAGTTCTTC.